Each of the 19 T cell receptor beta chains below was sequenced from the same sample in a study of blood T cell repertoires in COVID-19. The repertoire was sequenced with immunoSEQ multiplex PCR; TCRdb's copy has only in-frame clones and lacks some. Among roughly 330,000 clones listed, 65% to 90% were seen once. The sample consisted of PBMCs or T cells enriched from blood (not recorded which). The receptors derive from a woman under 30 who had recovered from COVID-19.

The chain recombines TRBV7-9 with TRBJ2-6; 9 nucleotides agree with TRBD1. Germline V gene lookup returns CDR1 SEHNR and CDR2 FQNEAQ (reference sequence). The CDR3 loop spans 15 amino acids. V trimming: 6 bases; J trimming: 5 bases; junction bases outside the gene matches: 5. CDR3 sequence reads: CASSSGTGRANVLTF. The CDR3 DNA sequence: TGTGCCAGCAGTTCCGGGACAGGGAGGGCCAACGTCCTGACTTTC.

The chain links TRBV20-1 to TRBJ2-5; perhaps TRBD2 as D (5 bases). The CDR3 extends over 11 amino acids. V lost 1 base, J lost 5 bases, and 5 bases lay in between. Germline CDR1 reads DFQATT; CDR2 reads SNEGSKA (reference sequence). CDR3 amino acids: CSARAGETQYF. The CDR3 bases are TGCAGTGCTAGAGCGGGGGAGACCCAGTACTTC.

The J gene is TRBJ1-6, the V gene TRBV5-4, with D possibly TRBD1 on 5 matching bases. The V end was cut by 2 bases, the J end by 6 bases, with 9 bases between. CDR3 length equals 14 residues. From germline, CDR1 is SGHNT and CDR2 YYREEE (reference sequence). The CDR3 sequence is CASSLAGLNSPLHF. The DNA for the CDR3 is TGTGCCAGCAGCTTAGCGGGACTTAATTCACCCCTCCACTTT.

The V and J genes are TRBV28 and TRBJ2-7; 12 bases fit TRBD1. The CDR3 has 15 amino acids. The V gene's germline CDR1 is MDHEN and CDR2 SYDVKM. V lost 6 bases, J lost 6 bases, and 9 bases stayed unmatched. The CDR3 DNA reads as TGTGCCAGCAGGACGGGACAGGGGGCGAGTGTCGAGCAGTACTTC. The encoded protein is CASRTGQGASVEQYF.

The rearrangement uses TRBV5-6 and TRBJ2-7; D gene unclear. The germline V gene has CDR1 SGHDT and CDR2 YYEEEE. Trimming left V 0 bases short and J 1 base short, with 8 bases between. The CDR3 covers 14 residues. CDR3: CASSLARTSYEQYF. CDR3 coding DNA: TGTGCCAGCAGCTTGGCGCGTACTTCCTACGAGCAGTACTTC.

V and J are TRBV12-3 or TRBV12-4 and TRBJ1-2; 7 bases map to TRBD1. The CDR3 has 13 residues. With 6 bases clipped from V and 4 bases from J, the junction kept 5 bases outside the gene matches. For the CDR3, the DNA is TGTGCCAGCAGCCCGACAGGGTTCTATGGCTACACCTTC. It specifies CASSPTGFYGYTF.

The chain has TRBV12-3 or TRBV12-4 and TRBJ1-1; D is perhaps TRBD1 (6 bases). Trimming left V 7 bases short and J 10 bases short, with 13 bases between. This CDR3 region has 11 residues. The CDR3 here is CASTSGVGAFF. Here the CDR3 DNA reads TGTGCCAGCACCTCAGGGGTTGGAGCTTTCTTT.

The CDR3 sequence: CASSQGSAGGANTGELFF. The CDR3 DNA reads as TGTGCCAGCAGCCAAGGGTCGGCGGGGGGTGCGAACACCGGGGAGCTGTTTTTT. The chain links TRBV3-1 (or the pseudogene TRBV3-2) to TRBJ2-2, with TRBD2 matching over 8 bases. This CDR3 comprises 18 residues. From germline, CDR1 is LGHDT and CDR2 YNNKEL (reference sequence). Trimming at V came to 1 base and at J to 0 bases, leaving 7 bases not matched to a gene.

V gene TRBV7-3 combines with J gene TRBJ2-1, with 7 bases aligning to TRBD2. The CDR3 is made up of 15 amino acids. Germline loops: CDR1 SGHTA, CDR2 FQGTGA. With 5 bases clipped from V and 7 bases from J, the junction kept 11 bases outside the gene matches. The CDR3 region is CASSETSARQNEQFF. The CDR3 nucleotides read TGTGCCAGCAGCGAAACTAGCGCCCGGCAGAATGAGCAGTTCTTC.

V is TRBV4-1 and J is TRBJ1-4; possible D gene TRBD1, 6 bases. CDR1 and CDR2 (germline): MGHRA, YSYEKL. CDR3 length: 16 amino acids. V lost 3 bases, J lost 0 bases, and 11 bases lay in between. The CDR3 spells CASSQPPGATNEKLFF. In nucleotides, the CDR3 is TGCGCCAGCAGCCAGCCCCCAGGGGCAACTAATGAAAAACTGTTTTTT.

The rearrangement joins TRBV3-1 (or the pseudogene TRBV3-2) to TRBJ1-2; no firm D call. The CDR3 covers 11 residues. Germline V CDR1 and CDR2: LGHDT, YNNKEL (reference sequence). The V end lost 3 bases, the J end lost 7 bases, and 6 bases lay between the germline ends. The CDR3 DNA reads TGTGCCAGCAGCCATGGGAGTGGCTACACCTTC. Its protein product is CASSHGSGYTF.

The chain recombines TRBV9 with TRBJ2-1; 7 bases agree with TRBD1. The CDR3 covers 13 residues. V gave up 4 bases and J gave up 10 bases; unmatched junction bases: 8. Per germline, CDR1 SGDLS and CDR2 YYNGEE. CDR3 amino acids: CASSPGTAGEQFF. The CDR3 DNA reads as TGTGCCAGCAGCCCCGGGACAGCAGGGGAGCAGTTCTTC.

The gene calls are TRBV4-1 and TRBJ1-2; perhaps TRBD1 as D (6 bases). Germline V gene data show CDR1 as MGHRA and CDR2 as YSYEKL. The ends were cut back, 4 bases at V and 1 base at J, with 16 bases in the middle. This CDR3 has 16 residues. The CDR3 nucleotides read TGCGCCAGCAGCCCCGGGGCCAGGGGCAATAACTATGGCTACACCTTC. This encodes CASSPGARGNNYGYTF.

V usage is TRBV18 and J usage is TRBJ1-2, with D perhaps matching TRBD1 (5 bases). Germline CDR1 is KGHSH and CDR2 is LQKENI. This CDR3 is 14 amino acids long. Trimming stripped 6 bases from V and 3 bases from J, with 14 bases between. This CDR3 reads CASSPGLGDYGYTF. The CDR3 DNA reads TGTGCCAGCTCTCCGGGACTCGGGGACTATGGCTACACCTTC.

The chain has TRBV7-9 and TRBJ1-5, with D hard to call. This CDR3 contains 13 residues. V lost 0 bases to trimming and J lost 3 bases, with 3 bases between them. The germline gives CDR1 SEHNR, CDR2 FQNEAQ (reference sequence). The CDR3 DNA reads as TGTGCCAGCAGCTTAGCCAACAATCAGCCCCAGCATTTT. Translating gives CASSLANNQPQHF.

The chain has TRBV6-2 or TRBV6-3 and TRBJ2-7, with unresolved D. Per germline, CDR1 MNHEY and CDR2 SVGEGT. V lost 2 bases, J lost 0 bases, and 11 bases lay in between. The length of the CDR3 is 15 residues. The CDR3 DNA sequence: TGTGCCAGCAGTTACCTATCACCGAGCTCCTACGAGCAGTACTTC. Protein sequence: CASSYLSPSSYEQYF.

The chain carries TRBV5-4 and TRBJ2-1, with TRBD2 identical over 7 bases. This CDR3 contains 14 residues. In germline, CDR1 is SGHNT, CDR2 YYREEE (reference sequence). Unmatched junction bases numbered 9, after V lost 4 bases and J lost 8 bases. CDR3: CASSSSAGVDEQFF. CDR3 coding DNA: TGTGCCAGCAGCAGCTCGGCGGGGGTCGATGAGCAGTTCTTC.

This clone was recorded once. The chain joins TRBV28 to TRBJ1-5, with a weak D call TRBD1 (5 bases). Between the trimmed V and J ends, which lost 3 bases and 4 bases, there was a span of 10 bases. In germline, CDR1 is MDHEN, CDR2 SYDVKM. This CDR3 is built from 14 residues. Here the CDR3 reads CASSLSKGNQPQHF. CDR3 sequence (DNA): TGTGCCAGCAGTTTGTCTAAGGGGAATCAGCCCCAGCATTTT.

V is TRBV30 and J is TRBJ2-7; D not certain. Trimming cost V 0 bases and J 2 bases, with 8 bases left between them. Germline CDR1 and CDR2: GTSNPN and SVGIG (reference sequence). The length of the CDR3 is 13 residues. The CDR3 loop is CAWSVLDTYEQYF. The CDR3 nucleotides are TGTGCCTGGAGTGTACTCGATACCTACGAGCAGTACTTC.